This T cell receptor (beta chain) is drawn from a study of CD8+ T cells in alopecia areata. Study summary: Treated patients were given oral tofacitinib, which was dosed at 5 to 10 mg twice daily.

On this clone: The antigen remains unidentified.

Samples from alopecia areata patients were lesional scalp punch biopsies and peripheral blood. PBMCs served as the source from which CD4+ and CD8+ T cells were sorted. RNA was isolated and reverse transcribed to cDNA, the sequencing template. Sequencing used immunoSEQ multiplex PCR; TCRdb keeps in-frame clones, though not all of them. Of some 130,000 clones listed, around 49% are singletons. Whole-study results and caveats: Normal scalp showed lower clonality than lesional scalp, especially alopecia totalis/universalis.

The clonotype was recovered from a human donor with alopecia areata. Material: CD8+ T cells sorted from blood, obtained at week 0.

CDR3 in DNA: TGTGCCTGGAGTTATGACGTAAAGGAAAACATTCAGTACTTC. This translates into CAWSYDVKENIQYF. The chain has TRBV30 and TRBJ2-4; D is ambiguous. This CDR3 has 14 amino acids. V was shortened by 2 bases and J by 5 bases, with 13 bases between the two germline ends. The germline CDR1 and CDR2 sequences are GTSNPN and SVGIG (reference sequence).